These 2 T cell receptor beta chains came from one sample sequenced in a study of blood T cell repertoires in COVID-19. Sequencing was performed with immunoSEQ multiplex PCR; in TCRdb, only in-frame clones are kept and a portion is missing. The profile shows 230,000 or so clones, roughly 84% of them singletons. The sequencing input was peripheral blood. The receptors come from a man aged 25-45 years with active or convalescent COVID-19.

This chain links TRBV4-1 with TRBJ1-2; weak D call: TRBD1 (6 bases). V was clipped by 4 bases and J by 0 bases, with 15 bases between them. Per the germline V gene, CDR1 is MGHRA and CDR2 is YSYEKL. The CDR3 has 16 residues. CDR3 loop: CASSPGLRGANYGYTF. For the CDR3, the DNA is TGCGCCAGCAGCCCTGGGCTCAGGGGAGCTAACTATGGCTACACCTTC.

CDR3 coding DNA: TGTGCCTGGAGTCTTAACTATGGCTACACCTTC. This encodes CAWSLNYGYTF. This chain connects TRBV30 to TRBJ1-2; no firm D call. Germline V gene sequence: CDR1 GTSNPN, CDR2 SVGIG (reference sequence). CDR3 length: 11 residues. The V and J ends lost 2 bases and 1 base respectively, with 2 bases between them.